Sequencing of this T cell receptor (beta chain) was carried out in a study of shared clonotypes between healthy human individuals. Study-wide results and limits: How much donors shared clonotypes was expected to be affected by sequencing depth. Memory subsets generally showed lower estimated richness than naive subsets.

The donors, healthy adults who were HIV-negative, had experienced no recent acute infections or vaccinations. To note about this clone: Its antigen is still unknown.

The test was conducted at deep level. TCRdb's table, derived via immunoSEQ multiplex PCR, lists solely in-frame clones and lacks some. The sample lists a few million clones, more than 80% occurring once. V was cut by 4 bases and J by 5 bases, with 16 bases left in between. The CDR3 totals 14 residues. Per the germline V gene, CDR1 is SGHKS and CDR2 is YYEKEE (reference sequence). Sequenced input: naive CD4+ T cells sorted from blood. Subset reported: CD45RA+ positively selected. V usage is TRBV5-5 and J usage is TRBJ2-7; D might be TRBD1 (5 bases). This clonotype originated in a man younger than 30 in good health. The CDR3: CASSQWPGQDEQYF. CDR3 nucleotides: TGTGCCAGCAGCCAATGGCCAGGGCAAGACGAGCAGTACTTC.